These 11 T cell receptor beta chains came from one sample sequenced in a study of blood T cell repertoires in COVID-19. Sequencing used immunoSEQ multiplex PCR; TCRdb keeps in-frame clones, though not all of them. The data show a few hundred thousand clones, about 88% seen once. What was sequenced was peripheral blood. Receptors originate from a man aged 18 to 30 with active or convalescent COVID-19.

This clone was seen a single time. CDR3: CASTTGGRYQETQYF. The DNA of the CDR3 is TGTGCCTCCACGACAGGGGGCAGGTACCAAGAGACCCAGTACTTC. V is TRBV30 and J is TRBJ2-5, with TRBD1 matching over 10 bases. The germline V gene encodes CDR1 GTSNPN and CDR2 SVGIG (reference sequence). This CDR3 region has 15 residues. Losses at the gene ends were 7 bases for V and 0 bases for J; bases not matched to a gene: 8. The variable domain in full, with the rest retrieved from reference TRBV30 and TRBJ2-5, is SQTIHQWPATLVQPVGSPLSLECTVEGTSNPNLYWYRQAAGRGLQLLFYSVGIGQISSEVPQNLSASRPQDRQFILSSKKLLLSDSGFYLCASTTGGRYQETQYFGPGTRLLVL.

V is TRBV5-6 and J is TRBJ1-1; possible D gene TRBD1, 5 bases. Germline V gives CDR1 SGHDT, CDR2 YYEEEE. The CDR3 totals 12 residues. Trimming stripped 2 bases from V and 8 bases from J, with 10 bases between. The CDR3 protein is CASSFGSGEAFF. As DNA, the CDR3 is TGTGCCAGCAGCTTCGGTTCAGGGGAAGCTTTCTTT.

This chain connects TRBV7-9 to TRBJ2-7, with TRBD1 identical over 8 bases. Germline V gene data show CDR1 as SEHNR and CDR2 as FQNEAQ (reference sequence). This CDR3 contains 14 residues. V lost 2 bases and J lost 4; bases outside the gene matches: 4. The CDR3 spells CASSLQGATYEQYF. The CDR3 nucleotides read TGTGCCAGCAGCTTACAGGGGGCGACATACGAGCAGTACTTC. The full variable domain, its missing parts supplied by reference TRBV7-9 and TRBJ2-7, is DTGVSQNPRHKITKRGQNVTFRCDPISEHNRLYWYRQTLGQGPEFLTYFQNEAQLEKSRLLSDRFSAERPKGSFSTLEIQRTEQGDSAMYLCASSLQGATYEQYFGPGTRLTVT.

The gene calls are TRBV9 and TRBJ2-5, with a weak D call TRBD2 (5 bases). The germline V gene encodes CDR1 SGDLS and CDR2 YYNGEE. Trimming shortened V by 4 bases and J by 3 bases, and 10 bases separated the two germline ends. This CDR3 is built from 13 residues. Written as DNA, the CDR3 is TGTGCCAGCAGCCGGGGAGCGAAAGAGACCCAGTACTTC. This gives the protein CASSRGAKETQYF.

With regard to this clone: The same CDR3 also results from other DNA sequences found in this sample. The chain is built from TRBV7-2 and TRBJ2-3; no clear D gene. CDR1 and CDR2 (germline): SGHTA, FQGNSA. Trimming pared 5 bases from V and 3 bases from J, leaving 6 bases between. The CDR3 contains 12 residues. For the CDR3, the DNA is TGTGCCAGCAGCCTGTATACAGATACGCAGTATTTT. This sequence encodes CASSLYTDTQYF.

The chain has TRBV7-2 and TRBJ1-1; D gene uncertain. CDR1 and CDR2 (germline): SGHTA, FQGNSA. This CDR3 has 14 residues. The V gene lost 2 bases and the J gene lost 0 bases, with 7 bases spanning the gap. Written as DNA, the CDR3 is TGTGCCAGCAGCTTAACAGTATTGAACACTGAAGCTTTCTTT. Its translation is CASSLTVLNTEAFF.

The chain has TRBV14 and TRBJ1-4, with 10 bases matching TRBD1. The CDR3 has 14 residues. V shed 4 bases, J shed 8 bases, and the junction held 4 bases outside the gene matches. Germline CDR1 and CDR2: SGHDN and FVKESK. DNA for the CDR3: TGTGCCAGCAGCCCCCGGACAGGGGGGGAAAAACTGTTTTTT. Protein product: CASSPRTGGEKLFF.

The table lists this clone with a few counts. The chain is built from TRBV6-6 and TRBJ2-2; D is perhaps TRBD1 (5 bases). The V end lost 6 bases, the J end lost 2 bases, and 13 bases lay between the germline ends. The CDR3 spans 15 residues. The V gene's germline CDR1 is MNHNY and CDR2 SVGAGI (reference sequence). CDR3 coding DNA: TGTGCCAGCAGACCCGGGCAGGGCAACACCGGGGAGCTGTTTTTT. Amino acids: CASRPGQGNTGELFF.

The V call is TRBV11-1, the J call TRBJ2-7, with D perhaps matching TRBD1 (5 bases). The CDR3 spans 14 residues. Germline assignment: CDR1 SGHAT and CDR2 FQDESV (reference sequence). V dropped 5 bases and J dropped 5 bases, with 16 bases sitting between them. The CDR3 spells CASSRVQGYNEQYF. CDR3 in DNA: TGTGCCAGCAGCCGCGTTCAGGGATACAACGAGCAGTACTTC.

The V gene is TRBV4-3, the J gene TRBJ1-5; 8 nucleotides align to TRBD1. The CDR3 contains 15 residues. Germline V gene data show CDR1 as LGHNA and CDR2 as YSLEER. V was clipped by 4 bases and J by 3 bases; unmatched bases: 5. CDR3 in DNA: TGCGCCAGCAGCCCCGTCAGGGGGCTCAATCAGCCCCAGCATTTT. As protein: CASSPVRGLNQPQHF.

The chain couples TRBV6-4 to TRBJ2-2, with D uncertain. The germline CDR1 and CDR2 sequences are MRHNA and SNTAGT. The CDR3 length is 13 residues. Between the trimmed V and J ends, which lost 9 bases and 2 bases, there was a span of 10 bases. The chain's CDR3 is CASLDDNTGELFF. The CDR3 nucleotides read TGTGCCAGTCTAGACGATAACACCGGGGAGCTGTTTTTT.